Listed here is a single TCR beta chain. This clone was observed once. The specificity of this receptor is unknown. Qualities for individual bases were not recorded, and no much larger clone is one base off. TCR CDR3 regions were amplified from genomic DNA by multiplex PCR using the deep immunoSEQ assay. Extracted genomic DNA from each cell subset was spread evenly across all wells of several immunoSEQ 96-well plates, with each plate serving as a replicate. For sorted subsets, roughly 190 ng of genomic DNA, equivalent to 25,000 to 30,000 T cell genomes, went into each replicate PCR. The purified libraries were quantified using a Qubit 3.0 fluorometer, sized with a Bioanalyzer 2100, and then quantified again using the KAPA Library Quantification kit. Every immunoSEQ 96-well plate was sequenced on a separate single-read 150-cycle Illumina NextSeq 550 flow cell. The authors' pipeline ran thus. Because the immunoSEQ output held only junctional sequences and lacked quality scores, the filtering could not match the filtering applied to full-length reads. To assign V/J genes and CDR3, sequences were annotated against IMGT germline references using PyIR, a Python wrapper for IgBLAST v1.9. Reads with weak V/J assignments (E-value above 1e-6), missing CDR3, stop codons, out-of-frame junctions, or ambiguous translated residues were removed. V3J clonotypes were defined by identical inferred V gene, J gene, and CDR3 amino acid sequence. The percentage overlap between two repertoires was calculated by dividing the number of shared unique clonotypes by the size of the smaller repertoire. RTK rarefaction, the Chao1 estimator, and Recon v2.1 estimates of unobserved clonotypes were used to assess repertoire richness. Generation probabilities for all TCRbeta clonotypes obtained by the gDNA method from several donors were computed using OLGA. The table comes from immuneACCESS by way of TCRdb, which keeps in-frame sequences with V and J called. Part of the clones is missing from these tables; in studies checked, under half for an unresolved V gene and the rest for unknown reasons. The D gene and trimming were derived from the DNA, and the V and J assignments and clone size from that table. This sample is represented by hundreds of thousands of clones; around 96% of them were singletons. Clones ranked in the top ten supply roughly 0.1% of the sample.

This record belongs to a study of shared clonotypes between healthy human individuals (dated by TCRdb to the early 2020s). Regarding the complete study: The cohort included a few men and a couple of women between 18 and 49 years of age. Blood TCR repertoires of about 5 healthy adults were deeply sequenced to estimate repertoire size and the extent of clonotype sharing between individuals. To increase sequencing depth and limit assay-specific biases, different laboratories used diverse techniques to prepare libraries and sequence TCR repertoires. Per donor, three plates each were used for CD4 naive and CD4 memory, two for CD8 naive, and one for CD8 memory. Per donor, leukapheresis produced somewhere between about 0.85 and 8.9 billion PBMCs. General conclusions and limits of the study: Incomplete sequencing was indicated by rarefaction of sorted-subset datasets, despite the large sequencing depth. Because the study included only a small number of donors, the genetic and exposure-history diversity represented was limited. Naive subsets generally had larger estimated clonotype richness than memory subsets. When several donors were compared, the shared fraction of clonotypes was approximately 5% for naive CD4, more than 3% for naive CD8, 2% to 2.5% for memory CD4, and around 0.4% for memory CD8. Only blood was sampled, and tissue TCR repertoires likely differ from those in blood. Pairwise subsampling led to the expectation that sequencing depth would affect the degree of clonotype sharing among donors. Compared with non-shared clonotypes, the clonotypes found in all four sorted-subset donors had higher generation probabilities.

For the CD8 naive samples, CD45RO-negative cells were positively selected for CCR7, yielding a CD45RA+CCR7+ population from which TemRA cells were excluded. Healthy HIV-negative adults with no recently reported acute infections or vaccinations were included as donors. Every donor was a Caucasian adult residing in Nashville, Tennessee, USA. Blood was collected by leukapheresis, and PBMCs were isolated by Ficoll-Histopaque density gradient centrifugation and then cryopreserved in liquid nitrogen vapor phase. Analytical flow cytometry was used to check the purity and quantity of each magnetically sorted T cell population. Genomic DNA was isolated from every sorted fraction and measured by UV absorbance on a Nanodrop 2000c. The V end gives up 0 bases and the J end 4 bases, leaving 3 bases in the junction not matched to a gene. The CDR3 runs 15 residues from the cysteine to the phenylalanine. Only CDR3 DNA is held: 45 bases, read in frame from base 1. Via the germline V gene, CDR1 is SQVTM and CDR2 ANQGSEA.

Sequencing was performed on naive CD8+ T cells sorted from blood. This specimen's cell subset or site label, per the study, means: CD45RA+CCR7+. The clonotype was recovered from a woman aged 25 to 39 in good health. The chain joins TRBV29-1 to TRBJ1-3; 10 nucleotides in the junction match TRBD1. The CDR3 region reads CSVEEGTGVGNTIYF. Read as DNA, the sequence is TGCAGCGTTGAAGAGGGGACAGGGGTAGGAAACACCATATATTTT.